These 8 T cell receptor beta chains were all obtained from the same sample, sequenced in a study of breast tumors, draining lymph nodes, adjacent tissues (dated by TCRdb to the mid-2010s). Lymph node samples came from the axillary draining lymph nodes of breast cancer patients. Library prep was done by multiplex PCR. TCRdb shows the sequencer as Illumina HiSeq 2000. The public reads were quality trimmed at Q25 with fastp and then assembled into clones with MiXCR by TCRdb, keeping productive beta chains. Duplicate CDR3 protein sequences are folded into a single record with the most common DNA and genes. Here the sample has 120,000 to 150,000 distinct CDR3 sequences; 32% occur a single time. Of the sample, 2.3% is held by the ten largest clones. The sequencing input was axillary lymph node tissue. These receptors came from a female donor with breast cancer. Some clones in this sample may be carry-over from other donors' samples.

This clonotype came up many times. The J gene is TRBJ2-6, the V gene TRBV14; D might be TRBD2 (5 bases). Trimming left V 0 bases short and J 2 bases short, with 14 bases between. The CDR3 contains 18 residues. CDR1 and CDR2 (germline): SGHDN, FVKESK. Here the CDR3 reads CASSQDNWEKPGANVLTF. CDR3 in DNA: TGTGCCAGCAGCCAAGATAATTGGGAGAAACCTGGGGCCAACGTCCTGACTTTC.

In its sample, this clonotype was seen many times. V is TRBV6-1 and J is TRBJ1-5, with D tentatively TRBD1 (5 bases). Trimming shortened V by 3 bases and J by 3 bases, and 9 bases separated the two germline ends. CDR3 size: 14 residues. The V gene's germline CDR1 is MNHNS and CDR2 SASEGT. The CDR3 spells CASSEAGINQPQHF. In nucleotides, the CDR3 is TGTGCCAGCAGTGAGGCAGGGATCAATCAGCCCCAGCATTTT.

This sequence joins TRBV19 and TRBJ1-1; unclear D gene. The CDR3 extends over 13 amino acids. Germline lookup yields CDR1 LNHDA and CDR2 SQIVND (reference sequence). Trimming stripped 3 bases from V and 2 bases from J, with 7 bases between. The CDR3 DNA is TGTGCCAGTAGTATTTCTATTAACACTGAAGCTTTCTTT. This gives the protein CASSISINTEAFF.

There are many counts of this clonotype. The chain recombines TRBV12-3 or TRBV12-4 with TRBJ2-5; 9 nucleotides match TRBD1. The CDR3 runs 15 residues. Trimming cost V 6 bases and J 5 bases; bases outside gene matches: 10. CDR3 nucleotide sequence: TGTGCCAGCAGGGCGGACAGGGGCCTCCGGGAGACCCAGTACTTC. Translation: CASRADRGLRETQYF.

In its sample, this clonotype was seen many times. The CDR3 DNA reads as TGCAGTGCTGACGAGCGGGGGGGCGTCACAGATACGCAGTATTTT. Protein: CSADERGGVTDTQYF. V gene TRBV20-1 combines with J gene TRBJ2-3, with 10 bases fitting TRBD2. In germline, CDR1 is DFQATT, CDR2 SNEGSKA (reference sequence). Losses at the gene ends were 5 bases for V and 2 bases for J; bases not matched to a gene: 7. The CDR3 runs 15 residues.

This clonotype was detected many times. V and J are TRBV3-1 and TRBJ2-1; D uncertain. The CDR3 contains 15 residues. V was trimmed by 1 base and J by 0 bases, leaving 7 bases between them. From germline, CDR1 is LGHDT and CDR2 YNNKEL (reference sequence). The CDR3 DNA reads TGTGCCAGCAGCCAAGGGTGGAGCTCCTACAATGAGCAGTTCTTC. Protein sequence: CASSQGWSSYNEQFF.

This clonotype was observed many times. The chain combines TRBV2 with TRBJ2-3; maybe TRBD2 (5 bases). This CDR3 has 14 residues. Germline lookup yields CDR1 SNHLY and CDR2 FYNNEI. The ends were cut back, 5 bases at V and 2 bases at J, with 11 bases in the middle. CDR3 nucleotide sequence: TGTGCCAGCAGTAGGGAGAGGGCCACAGATACGCAGTATTTT. This encodes CASSRERATDTQYF. Full variable domain (remainder filled in from reference TRBV2 and TRBJ2-3): EPEVTQTPSHQVTQMGQEVILRCVPISNHLYFYWYRQILGQKVEFLVSFYNNEISEKSEIFDDQFSVERPDGSNFTLKIRSTKLEDSAMYFCASSRERATDTQYFGPGTRLTVL.

The genes are TRBV12-3 or TRBV12-4 and TRBJ2-5; D is possibly TRBD1 (6 bases). The CDR3 runs 14 residues. V lost 4 bases and J 9 bases, leaving 18 bases between the germline ends. CDR3 sequence (DNA): TGTGCCAGCAGTTCCACAGGGTCTGGTCAGCCCCAGTACTTC. It specifies CASSSTGSGQPQYF.